These T cell receptor beta chains were read from a single sample in a study of cytomegalovirus exposure and HLA in healthy donors. Only in-frame clones appear in the TCRdb table, and some are missing; sequencing was by immunoSEQ multiplex PCR. The profile shows 100,000 or so clones, 75% to 85% of them singletons. Sequenced sample: PBMCs. All receptors derive from a man under 40 in good health and CMV-seropositive. CDR3s include the opening cysteine and the closing phenylalanine or tryptophan. D genes are given only for firm matches. Clone size is shown for a subset of rows, as once, few, many or a class of expanded clone.

V gene: TRBV28; J gene: TRBJ1-5; clone size: NA; D gene: TRBD1; CDR3 protein: CASSYPGGQGARNQPQHF; CDR3 DNA: TGTGCCAGCAGTTACCCCGGGGGGCAGGGGGCTCGCAATCAGCCCCAGCACTTT
V gene: TRBV28; J gene: TRBJ1-5; clone size: once; D gene: NA; CDR3 protein: CASSFSGNQPQHF; CDR3 DNA: TGTGCCAGCAGTTTTTCGGGGAATCAGCCCCAGCATTTT
V gene: TRBV6-5; J gene: TRBJ1-2; clone size: NA; D gene: TRBD1; CDR3 protein: CASSYDRDAYGYTF; CDR3 DNA: TGTGCCAGCAGTTACGACAGGGATGCCTATGGCTACACCTTC
V gene: TRBV9; J gene: TRBJ2-1; clone size: NA; D gene: TRBD2; CDR3 protein: CASSFLSGLAGAGEQFF; CDR3 DNA: TGTGCCAGCAGCTTCTTATCGGGACTAGCGGGAGCAGGTGAGCAGTTCTTC
V gene: TRBV27; J gene: TRBJ1-2; clone size: NA; D gene: TRBD1; CDR3 protein: CASGLGQGGGGYTF; CDR3 DNA: TGTGCCAGCGGCCTGGGACAGGGGGGGGGTGGCTACACCTTC
V gene: TRBV30; J gene: TRBJ1-5; clone size: NA; D gene: TRBD1; CDR3 protein: CAWAPDTGGNQPQHF; CDR3 DNA: TGTGCCTGGGCGCCTGATACAGGGGGCAATCAGCCCCAGCATTTT
V gene: TRBV5-1; J gene: TRBJ1-4; clone size: NA; D gene: TRBD1; CDR3 protein: CASRGQGASEKLFF; CDR3 DNA: TGCGCCAGCAGGGGACAGGGGGCTTCTGAAAAACTGTTTTTT
V gene: TRBV6-5; J gene: TRBJ2-1; clone size: NA; D gene: NA; CDR3 protein: CAIGSGYPGDEQFF; CDR3 DNA: TGTGCCATCGGGTCGGGGTACCCAGGCGATGAGCAGTTCTTC
V gene: TRBV10-3; J gene: TRBJ1-5; clone size: once; D gene: NA; CDR3 protein: CAISDRVEQPQHF; CDR3 DNA: TGTGCCATCAGTGACAGGGTTGAGCAGCCCCAGCATTTT
V gene: TRBV9; J gene: TRBJ2-2; clone size: NA; D gene: TRBD2; CDR3 protein: CASSVRLAGITNTGELFF; CDR3 DNA: TGTGCCAGCAGCGTCCGACTAGCGGGGATTACGAACACCGGGGAGCTGTTTTTT
V gene: TRBV13; J gene: TRBJ2-7; clone size: few; D gene: NA; CDR3 protein: CASSSVGQGRYEQYF; CDR3 DNA: TGTGCCAGCAGTTCCGTAGGTCAGGGAAGGTACGAGCAGTACTTC
V gene: TRBV21-1; J gene: TRBJ2-7; clone size: NA; D gene: NA; CDR3 protein: CASGPEGQYF; CDR3 DNA: TGTGCCAGCGGCCCGGAGGGGCAGTACTTC
V gene: TRBV11-3; J gene: TRBJ2-5; clone size: few; D gene: NA; CDR3 protein: CASSASFGIQETQYF; CDR3 DNA: TGTGCCAGCAGCGCATCTTTCGGGATCCAAGAGACCCAGTACTTC
V gene: TRBV10-1; J gene: TRBJ2-7; clone size: NA; D gene: TRBD1; CDR3 protein: CASSEDRELGEQYF; CDR3 DNA: TGCGCCAGCAGTGAGGACAGGGAACTCGGCGAGCAGTACTTC
V gene: TRBV6-5; J gene: TRBJ2-2; clone size: NA; D gene: TRBD1; CDR3 protein: CASRTDRGNTGELFF; CDR3 DNA: TGTGCCAGCAGGACTGACAGGGGGAACACCGGGGAGCTGTTTTTT
V gene: TRBV7-7; J gene: TRBJ1-2; clone size: many; D gene: NA; CDR3 protein: CASRSGTKSITGGYTF; CDR3 DNA: TGTGCCAGCAGGTCCGGGACAAAAAGTATCACTGGCGGCTACACCTTC
V gene: TRBV10-2; J gene: TRBJ2-7; clone size: NA; D gene: TRBD2; CDR3 protein: CASNLDMVAGAYEQYF; CDR3 DNA: TGCGCCAGCAACCTTGATATGGTAGCGGGAGCCTACGAGCAGTACTTC
V gene: TRBV14; J gene: TRBJ2-3; clone size: NA; D gene: NA; CDR3 protein: CASSPSRVVTDTQYF; CDR3 DNA: TGTGCCAGCAGCCCGTCCAGGGTTGTCACAGATACGCAGTATTTT
V gene: TRBV5-1; J gene: TRBJ2-1; clone size: NA; D gene: TRBD2; CDR3 protein: CASSLEGGRVGDEQFF; CDR3 DNA: TGCGCCAGCAGCTTGGAGGGCGGGAGGGTCGGGGATGAGCAGTTCTTC
V gene: TRBV28; J gene: TRBJ1-2; clone size: NA; D gene: NA; CDR3 protein: CASSPYGGVGVPNYGYAF; CDR3 DNA: TGTGCCAGCAGTCCGTATGGGGGGGTAGGGGTTCCTAACTATGGCTACGCCTTC
V gene: TRBV5-1; J gene: TRBJ2-1; clone size: NA; D gene: NA; CDR3 protein: CASSLEASVDEQFF; CDR3 DNA: TGCGCCAGCAGCTTGGAGGCTAGCGTAGATGAGCAGTTCTTC
V gene: TRBV9; J gene: TRBJ2-7; clone size: NA; D gene: NA; CDR3 protein: CASSVVAGGSYEQYF; CDR3 DNA: TGTGCCAGCAGCGTAGTGGCAGGTGGCTCCTACGAGCAGTACTTC
V gene: TRBV6-4; J gene: TRBJ1-2; clone size: NA; D gene: TRBD1; CDR3 protein: CASSDSPGQGLPNYGYTF; CDR3 DNA: TGTGCCAGCAGTGACTCCCCGGGACAGGGGCTACCTAACTATGGCTACACCTTC
V gene: TRBV7-9; J gene: TRBJ2-1; clone size: few; D gene: NA; CDR3 protein: CASSLDLAADNEQFF; CDR3 DNA: TGTGCCAGCAGCTTAGACTTAGCGGCCGACAATGAGCAGTTCTTC